This T cell receptor (beta chain) was found in a study of T cells after yellow fever vaccination. A note on this clonotype: Its specificity is unknown.

Germline assignment: CDR1 SGHAT and CDR2 FQNNGV. Deletions cut 4 bases from V and 0 bases from J, with 11 bases between. The CDR3 is 15 residues long. Using its own MiXCR run on the 5' RACE reads, TCRdb lists one record per CDR3 protein. The sample gives around 110,000 distinct CDR3 sequences, 7% to 8.5% of which show up once; roughly 23% is in the top ten. Findings of the study overall: At under 97% for CD4 and roughly 87% for CD8, most primary-vaccination clones showed up again after the booster.

The clonotype was recovered from a man aged 25 to 40 who received the YFV17D yellow fever vaccine. Sample: CD8+ T cells sorted from PBMCs, taken 45 days after the yellow fever booster vaccination. This chain uses TRBV11-2 with TRBJ2-3; unclear D gene. CDR3 region: CASSSGDTSTDTQYF. CDR3 nucleotides: TGTGCCAGCAGCTCTGGGGATACTAGCACAGATACGCAGTATTTT.